This T cell receptor (beta chain) was captured by sequencing in a study of cytomegalovirus exposure and HLA in healthy donors. The V gene's germline CDR1 is LNHDA and CDR2 SQIVND (reference sequence). The V gene lost 4 bases and the J gene lost 0 bases, with 7 bases spanning the gap. The CDR3 length is 14 residues. A remark on this clone: Antigen specificity is unknown.

The assay was immunoSEQ multiplex PCR, and TCRdb's table has in-frame clones only and misses some. The profile shows about 150,000 clones, 70% to 90% of them singletons. Study-wide points: The study labeled 170 or so TCR beta chains cytomegalovirus-associated. Three CMV-associated chains proved CMV antigen-specific in vitro.

This clonotype was sampled from a man aged 18 to 29 in good health and CMV-seropositive. Sequenced material: PBMCs. The chain couples TRBV19 to TRBJ2-1; D may be TRBD2 (5 bases). CDR3 sequence: CASSTRGSYNEQFF. CDR3 in DNA: TGTGCCAGTAGTACCCGGGGCTCCTACAATGAGCAGTTCTTC.